This record covers a single T cell receptor (beta chain). Its target is not known. This sample is drawn from a study of T cells in Graves' hyperthyroidism and ophthalmopathy. Whole-study results and caveats: Also found in blood were most expanded thyroid clonotypes above 0.001.

TCR beta CDR3 sequences were amplified from RNA transcripts. During a first-round RT-PCR of the TCR CDR3, the HTBI primer set was used. TCRdb called the multiplex PCR reads again in MiXCR, with one record for every CDR3 protein. The sample has a few hundred thousand distinct CDR3 sequences; about 16% are singletons. Diagnostic assessment was based on clinical symptoms, serum thyroxine and TRAb, thyroid ultrasound and orbital computed tomography. Fresh peripheral blood, more than 9 ml, yielded the PBMCs. Germline V gives CDR1 SGHTA, CDR2 FQGTGA. The germline V and J ends were trimmed by 5 bases and 8 bases, with 16 bases remaining between them. The CDR3 extends over 14 amino acids.

This rearrangement joins TRBV7-3 to TRBJ2-1; D gene ambiguous. The TCR sequence derives from a man aged 35 to 55 with Graves' hyperthyroidism. The specimen was blood. The CDR3 sequence is CASSPLGNLDEQFF. The CDR3 DNA sequence: TGTGCCAGCAGCCCCCTTGGTAACCTCGATGAGCAGTTCTTC.